A single sample is the source of the 23 T cell receptor beta chains below, sequenced in a study of cytomegalovirus exposure and HLA in healthy donors. The study ran its PCR with 60 Vbeta and 13 Jbeta primers. The method was immunoSEQ multiplex PCR; TCRdb's version includes in-frame clones alone and lacks a portion of them. This repertoire shows some 180,000 clones, roughly 80% found once; its top ten account for 1.7%. Sequenced: PBMCs. These receptors all stem from a woman aged 18-29 years in good health and CMV-seronegative.

The V and J genes are TRBV19 and TRBJ1-3, with 7 bases matching TRBD1. CDR3 length equals 15 residues. The V gene end was trimmed by 3 bases and the J gene end by 2 bases; junction bases not matched to a gene: 4. CDR1 is LNHDA, CDR2 SQIVND, per germline (reference sequence). CDR3 nucleotide sequence: TGTGCCAGTAGTATCGGACAGGCTCCTGGAAACACCATATATTTT. It encodes CASSIGQAPGNTIYF.

This chain uses TRBV7-9 with TRBJ1-2; D is undetermined. V was clipped by 5 bases and J by 4 bases, with 14 bases between them. Germline V lookup: CDR1 SEHNR, CDR2 FQNEAQ (reference sequence). The CDR3 runs to 14 residues. Here the CDR3 reads CASSPREPPYGYTF. CDR3 DNA: TGTGCCAGCAGCCCCCGGGAGCCACCCTATGGCTACACCTTC. Drawing the rest from reference TRBV7-9 and TRBJ1-2, the complete variable domain is DTGVSQNPRHKITKRGQNVTFRCDPISEHNRLYWYRQTLGQGPEFLTYFQNEAQLEKSRLLSDRFSAERPKGSFSTLEIQRTEQGDSAMYLCASSPREPPYGYTFGSGTRLTVV.

This sequence joins TRBV5-1 and TRBJ1-1; D ambiguous. The V end lost 0 bases, the J end lost 1 base, and 13 bases lay between the germline ends. Germline assignment: CDR1 SGHRS and CDR2 YFSETQ. The CDR3 is 16 residues long. CDR3 protein: CASSLVTASPNTEAFF. CDR3 DNA: TGCGCCAGCAGCTTGGTAACAGCTTCCCCGAACACTGAAGCTTTCTTT. The full variable domain, rest sourced from reference TRBV5-1 and TRBJ1-1, is KAGVTQTPRYLIKTRGQQVTLSCSPISGHRSVSWYQQTPGQGLQFLFEYFSETQRNKGNFPGRFSGRQFSNSRSEMNVSTLELGDSALYLCASSLVTASPNTEAFFGQGTRLTVV.

The V call is TRBV6-5, the J call TRBJ2-1; 11 positions agree with TRBD2. The V and J ends lost 2 bases and 7 bases, in that order; junction bases with no gene match: 4. Per germline, CDR1 MNHEY and CDR2 SVGAGI. The CDR3 sequence is 15 residues long. CDR3 sequence: CASSYAASGRNEQFF. CDR3 nucleotide sequence: TGTGCCAGCAGTTACGCGGCTAGCGGGAGGAATGAGCAGTTCTTC.

This clone has just one count. V gene TRBV4-1 combines with J gene TRBJ1-2; tentatively, D is TRBD1 (5 bases). This CDR3 spans 15 amino acids. Germline lookup yields CDR1 MGHRA and CDR2 YSYEKL. Between the trimmed V and J ends, which lost 0 bases and 4 bases, there was a span of 12 bases. This CDR3 reads CASSQDNGGRYGYTF. CDR3 DNA sequence: TGCGCCAGCAGCCAAGATAACGGGGGACGCTATGGCTACACCTTC.

The chain combines TRBV19 with TRBJ1-1; TRBD1 might be the D (5 bases). Trimming stripped 7 bases from V and 3 bases from J, with 15 bases between. Germline CDR1 LNHDA, CDR2 SQIVND (reference sequence). This CDR3 comprises 14 residues. This CDR3 reads CASTQGSGDTEAFF. CDR3 sequence (DNA): TGTGCCAGTACCCAGGGAAGTGGAGACACTGAAGCTTTCTTT.

V gene TRBV29-1 combines with J gene TRBJ2-7; 7 bases match TRBD2. CDR3 length: 16 amino acids. Germline V CDR1 and CDR2: SQVTM, ANQGSEA. V trimming: 7 bases; J trimming: 2 bases; junction bases outside the gene matches: 17. CDR3 residues: CSGGEGPGVIPYEQYF. CDR3 DNA sequence: TGCAGCGGGGGGGAGGGGCCGGGGGTTATCCCCTACGAGCAGTACTTC.

The chain links TRBV21-1 to TRBJ2-1; the tabulated D call, TRBD2, remains unverified against the DNA. TRBV21-1 is a listed pseudogene. The CDR3 covers 11 residues. CDR3 amino acids: CASPKYNEQFF. CDR3 coding DNA: TGTGCCAGCCCTAAGTACAATGAGCAGTTCTTC.

This clone was seen only a few times. The chain couples TRBV30 to TRBJ1-4, with TRBD1 identical over 9 bases. The CDR3 contains 15 residues. J lost 4 bases, V lost 4 bases, and 7 bases had no gene match. The germline V gene encodes CDR1 GTSNPN and CDR2 SVGIG (reference sequence). In DNA, the CDR3 is TGTGCCTGGAAGGGACAGGGTATCGGTAATGAAAAACTGTTTTTT. Amino acids: CAWKGQGIGNEKLFF.

The chain links TRBV6-5 to TRBJ2-7; weak D call: TRBD2 (6 bases). V was cut by 6 bases and J by 2 bases, with 14 bases left in between. The germline gives CDR1 MNHEY, CDR2 SVGAGI. This CDR3 is 14 amino acids long. CDR3 in DNA: TGTGCCAGCAGGGAGGGCGCAGGCACCTACGAGCAGTACTTC. Residues: CASREGAGTYEQYF.

The chain carries TRBV19 and TRBJ2-7, with 7 bases identical to TRBD1. The CDR3 runs to 14 residues. Per the germline V gene, CDR1 is LNHDA and CDR2 is SQIVND (reference sequence). Trimming removed 0 bases from V and 5 bases from J; junction bases left unmatched: 4. CDR3: CASSIDRDSHEQYF. DNA of the CDR3: TGTGCCAGTAGTATAGATAGGGACAGCCACGAGCAGTACTTC.

The V and J genes are TRBV5-4 and TRBJ2-5; 7 bases are shared with TRBD2. Judging by the DNA end, TRBJ2-7 fits better; the J call may be wrong. This CDR3 region has 13 residues. The germline V gene encodes CDR1 SGHNT and CDR2 YYREEE (reference sequence). This chain's CDR3 is CASSLGGGYEQYF. CDR3 bases: TGTGCCAGCAGCTTGGGGGGGGGCTACGAGCAGTACTTC.

V and J are TRBV27 and TRBJ2-7; 7 nucleotides match TRBD1. Germline CDR1 is MNHEY and CDR2 is SMNVEV (reference sequence). The trim removed 9 bases at V and 0 bases at J, leaving 5 bases unmatched. The CDR3 length is 13 residues. The CDR3 loop is CASRQGNSYEQYF. The CDR3 DNA is TGTGCCAGTAGACAGGGAAACTCCTACGAGCAGTACTTC.

V and J are TRBV6-5 and TRBJ2-1, with TRBD2 matching 8 bases. The length of the CDR3 is 16 residues. CDR1 and CDR2 from the germline V gene are MNHEY and SVGAGI. V lost 2 bases, J lost 15 bases, and 18 bases stayed unmatched. CDR3 coding DNA: TGTGCCAGCAGTTACAGTCCGGGCGGGAGGTCCGGATCAGTGTTCTTC. This codes for CASSYSPGGRSGSVFF.

V usage is TRBV11-3 and J usage is TRBJ2-2; 9 bases match TRBD1. V gave up 5 bases and J gave up 6 bases; unmatched junction bases: 10. Germline loops: CDR1 SGHNT, CDR2 YENEEA. The CDR3 spans 16 residues. CDR3 sequence (DNA): TGTGCCAGCAGCGGGCGGACAGGGGACCCAGCCGGGGAGCTGTTTTTT. Translated, it gives CASSGRTGDPAGELFF. The full variable domain, its missing parts supplied by reference TRBV11-3 and TRBJ2-2, is EAGVVQSPRYKIIEKKQPVAFWCNPISGHNTLYWYLQNLGQGPELLIRYENEEAVDDSQLPKDRFSAERLKGVDSTLKIQPAELGDSAVYLCASSGRTGDPAGELFFGEGSRLTVL.

The chain couples TRBV11-3 to TRBJ1-1, with D perhaps matching TRBD1 (5 bases). Germline V gene lookup returns CDR1 SGHNT and CDR2 YENEEA. V lost 1 base to trimming and J lost 3 bases, with 9 bases between them. The CDR3 runs 14 residues. This chain's CDR3 is CASSLGNRYTEAFF. CDR3 nucleotide sequence: TGTGCCAGCAGCTTAGGAAACAGGTACACTGAAGCTTTCTTT.

The CDR3 protein is CASSGDEETQYF. The CDR3 DNA sequence: TGTGCCAGCAGTGGAGATGAGGAGACCCAGTACTTC. This rearrangement joins TRBV25-1 to TRBJ2-5; no clear D. The CDR3 is made up of 12 amino acids. Trimming pared 4 bases from V and 5 bases from J, leaving 8 bases between. The germline V gene has CDR1 MGHDK and CDR2 SYGVNS.

The chain carries TRBV2 and TRBJ2-3; TRBD1 aligns across 7 bases. J was trimmed by 5 bases and V by 4 bases; bases with no gene match: 6. The CDR3 extends over 14 amino acids. Looked up from germline, CDR1 is SNHLY and CDR2 is FYNNEI. The CDR3 bases are TGTGCCAGCAGTGTTGAGGGGGCTAGAGATACGCAGTATTTT. Translation: CASSVEGARDTQYF.

CDR3 sequence (DNA): TGTGCCAGCAGCTTAGGCGCTCTCACCTACGAGCAGTACTTC. This sequence encodes CASSLGALTYEQYF. The V and J genes are TRBV7-8 and TRBJ2-7; D not resolved. Trimming shortened V by 1 base and J by 2 bases, and 9 bases separated the two germline ends. The germline CDR1 and CDR2 sequences are SGHVS and FQNEAQ. There are 14 residues in the CDR3.

The rearrangement uses TRBV5-6 and TRBJ2-5; TRBD1 matches 7 bases. CDR3 length: 16 residues. Per the germline V gene, CDR1 is SGHDT and CDR2 is YYEEEE. The trim removed 0 bases at V and 4 bases at J, leaving 9 bases unmatched. The CDR3 sequence is CASSLAGTAGRETQYF. The CDR3 nucleotides are TGTGCCAGCAGCTTGGCTGGGACAGCTGGCCGAGAGACCCAGTACTTC.

The chain couples TRBV9 to TRBJ2-2; 7 bases align to TRBD2. CDR1 and CDR2 from the germline V gene are SGDLS and YYNGEE. The CDR3 has 15 amino acids. V was pared by 0 bases and J by 5 bases, with 4 bases of the junction left unmatched. Here the CDR3 DNA reads TGTGCCAGCAGCGTAGAAGGTAGCGGGACCGGGGAGCTGTTTTTT. This gives the protein CASSVEGSGTGELFF.

V usage is TRBV5-6 and J usage is TRBJ1-1, with D perhaps matching TRBD1 (5 bases). From germline, CDR1 is SGHDT and CDR2 YYEEEE. CDR3 size: 15 residues. V lost 5 bases to trimming and J lost 1 base, with 15 bases between them. The CDR3: CASRLRQTRNTEAFF. CDR3 nucleotide sequence: TGTGCCAGCAGACTCCGACAGACTAGGAACACTGAAGCTTTCTTT.

V is TRBV4-3 and J is TRBJ2-3; 12 bases align to TRBD2. The CDR3 has 16 residues. Germline V gene lookup returns CDR1 LGHNA and CDR2 YSLEER. The trim removed 4 bases at V and 5 bases at J, leaving 7 bases unmatched. The CDR3 bases are TGCGCCAGCAGCCCCAGACTAGCGGGAGAGGGAGATACGCAGTATTTT. Amino acid sequence: CASSPRLAGEGDTQYF.